A selection of T cell receptor beta chains follows, all from one sample in a study of shared clonotypes between healthy human individuals. Clones were read by immunoSEQ multiplex PCR, and TCRdb kept only the in-frame ones, dropping some. The sample includes some 2.4 million clones, 90% to 95% of them seen just once. Sequencing was performed on naive CD4+ T cells from PBMCs. The source is a man aged 18 to 30 in good health. Some clones in this sample may be carry-over from other donors' samples. The conserved cysteine and the conserved F or W are not part of the CDR3 here. Where a row states a size, it is once, few, many or the class of an expanded clone; other rows omit it.

TRBJ2-2,.,TRBV5-4,14,ASSPAGQANTGELF
TRBJ1-4,.,TRBV11-3,14,ASSYGTDAVDEKLF
TRBJ1-6,once,TRBV5-1,13,ASSLDTGASPPLH
TRBJ1-4,.,TRBV9,15,ASSVYGQGASNEKLF
TRBJ2-1,.,TRBV5-4,14,ASSPGSSGSYNEQF
TRBJ2-3,.,TRBV7-3,14,ASSSGTSGRTDTQY
TRBJ1-1,few,TRBV7-3,11,ASSFTRQGEAF
TRBJ1-5,few,TRBV2,11,ASEQGGNQPQH
TRBJ2-1,.,TRBV29-1,12,SGGQGALYNEQF
TRBJ2-6,.,TRBV28,15,ASSSRGIFSGANVLT
TRBJ1-2,once,TRBV18,11,ASSTSRDQHYT
TRBJ2-2,once,TRBV28,15,ASSPRWGLINTGELF
TRBJ1-1,.,TRBV6-5,12,ASSYGQGSTEAF
TRBJ2-3,.,TRBV5-6,13,ASSLDPRRSDTQY
TRBJ2-1,.,TRBV19,13,ASSRDQAGGSEQF
TRBJ2-7,.,TRBV10-1,14,ASSDTIAGPSYEQY
TRBJ2-5,.,TRBV5-1,16,ASSLRPGLAGGQETQY
TRBJ2-2,.,TRBV5-8,14,ASSLWGGVDTGELF
TRBJ1-2,once,TRBV5-1,12,ASSPESGVHGYT
TRBJ1-1,.,TRBV11-2,11,ASSLAGTVEAF
TRBJ1-2,.,TRBV2,15,ASSGPPQGSGNYGYT
TRBJ2-1,.,TRBV9,12,ASSVGRSYNEQF
TRBJ1-4,.,TRBV18,14,ASSPQAALTNEKLF
TRBJ2-1,.,TRBV28,15,ASGNSGRALGGNEQF
TRBJ1-3,.,TRBV4-1,12,ASSQVGGGNTIY
TRBJ1-1,.,TRBV5-1,12,ASSLKTTDTEAF
TRBJ1-5,few,TRBV30,13,AWSVRGQGEQPQH
TRBJ1-2,once,TRBV28,10,ASRPDSYGYT
TRBJ1-1,.,TRBV19,11,ASSIWSNTEAF
TRBJ1-5,.,TRBV5-1,11,ASSEQGFQPQH
TRBJ1-5,.,TRBV28,13,ASSLKSGRNQPQH
TRBJ1-2,once,TRBV28,14,ASSPPYGQGIYGYT
TRBJ1-5,.,TRBV18,13,ASSPPGQFNQPQH
TRBJ2-3,.,TRBV4-3,14,ASSQILAGGTDTQY
TRBJ1-2,.,TRBV7-9,12,ASSDPWGSYGYT
TRBJ1-2,once,TRBV28,12,ASSPMAGNYGYT
TRBJ2-1,.,TRBV5-5,13,ASSWGALAYNEQF
TRBJ2-7,.,TRBV4-1,19,ASSQKRGQNSTGTRRYEQY
TRBJ1-1,.,TRBV5-1,14,ASSLGGGVMNTEAF
TRBJ2-1,.,TRBV5-4,12,ASSLPMGDNEQF
TRBJ2-1,.,TRBV7-3,13,ASSTTGGVYNEQF
TRBJ1-1,.,TRBV15,12,ATSERGTNTEAF
TRBJ1-1,.,TRBV18,14,ASSPITGQALGEAF
TRBJ1-5,.,TRBV19,12,ASSIVGRNQPQH
TRBJ2-6,.,TRBV11-2,17,ASSPLQTRDDSGANVLT
TRBJ2-1,.,TRBV5-1,15,ASSLSRGTSLYNEQF
TRBJ1-1,few,TRBV19,11,ASGDRGETEAF
TRBJ1-1,.,TRBV7-3,13,ASSLLGPLNTEAF
.,once,TRBV14,12,ASSLLGAALEQY
TRBJ1-5,few,TRBV4-1,12,ASSLAGGSQPQH
TRBJ1-4,.,TRBV6-5,13,ASSYLGQPNEKLF
TRBJ2-7,.,TRBV28,12,ASSLFDNRYEQY
TRBJ1-2,.,TRBV28,10,ASSPDRAGYT
TRBJ2-4,few,TRBV5-1,14,ASSSGTALGGNIQY
TRBJ1-2,.,TRBV5-6,13,ASSHRQGGNYGYT